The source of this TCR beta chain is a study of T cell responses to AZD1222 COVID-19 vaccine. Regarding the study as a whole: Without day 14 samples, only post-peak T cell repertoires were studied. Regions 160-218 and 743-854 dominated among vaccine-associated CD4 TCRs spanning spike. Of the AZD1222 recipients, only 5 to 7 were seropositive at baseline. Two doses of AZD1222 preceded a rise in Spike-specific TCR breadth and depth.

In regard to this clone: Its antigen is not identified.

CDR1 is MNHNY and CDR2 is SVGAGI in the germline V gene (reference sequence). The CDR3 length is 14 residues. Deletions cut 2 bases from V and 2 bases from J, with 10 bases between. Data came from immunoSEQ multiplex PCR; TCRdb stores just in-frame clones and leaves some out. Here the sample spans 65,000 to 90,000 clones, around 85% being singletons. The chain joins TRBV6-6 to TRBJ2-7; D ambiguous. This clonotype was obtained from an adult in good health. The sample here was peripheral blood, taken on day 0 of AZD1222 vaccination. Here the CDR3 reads CASSYSRPAYEQYF. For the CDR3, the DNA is TGTGCCAGCAGTTACAGCAGGCCGGCCTACGAGCAGTACTTC.